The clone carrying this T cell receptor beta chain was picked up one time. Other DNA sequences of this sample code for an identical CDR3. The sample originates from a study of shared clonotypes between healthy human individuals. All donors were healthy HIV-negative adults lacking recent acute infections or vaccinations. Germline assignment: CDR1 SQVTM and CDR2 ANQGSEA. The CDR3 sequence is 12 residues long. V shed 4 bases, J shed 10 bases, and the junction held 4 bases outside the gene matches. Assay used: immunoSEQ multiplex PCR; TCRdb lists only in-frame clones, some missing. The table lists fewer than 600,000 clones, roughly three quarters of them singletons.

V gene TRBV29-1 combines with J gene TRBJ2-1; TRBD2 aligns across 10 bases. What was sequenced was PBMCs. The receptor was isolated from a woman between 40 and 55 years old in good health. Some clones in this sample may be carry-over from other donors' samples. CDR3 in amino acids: CSVASGGNEQFF. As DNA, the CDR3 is TGCAGCGTTGCTAGCGGGGGCAACGAGCAGTTCTTC.